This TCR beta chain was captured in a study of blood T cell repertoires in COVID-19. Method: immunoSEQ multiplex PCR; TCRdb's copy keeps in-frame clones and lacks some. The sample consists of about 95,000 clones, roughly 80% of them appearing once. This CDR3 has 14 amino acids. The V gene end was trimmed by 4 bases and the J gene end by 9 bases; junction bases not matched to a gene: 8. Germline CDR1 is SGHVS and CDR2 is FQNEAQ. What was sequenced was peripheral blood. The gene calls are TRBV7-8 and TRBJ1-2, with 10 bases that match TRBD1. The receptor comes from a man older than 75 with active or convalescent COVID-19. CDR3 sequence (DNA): TGTGCCAGCAGCTCTCCGGGACAGGGGAGTCGCTACACCTTC. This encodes CASSSPGQGSRYTF.